The TCR beta chain described here comes from a study of T cell responses to AZD1222 COVID-19 vaccine. Assay used: immunoSEQ multiplex PCR; TCRdb lists only in-frame clones, some missing. The table includes approximately 96,000 clones, about 86% detected once. CDR3 length: 15 amino acids. V lost 4 bases and J 5 bases, leaving 17 bases between the germline ends. In germline, CDR1 is LNHDA, CDR2 SQIVND (reference sequence). The clonotype was recovered from an adult who received the AZD1222 COVID-19 vaccine. This specimen consisted of peripheral blood, obtained 28 days after the second AZD1222 dose. The chain combines TRBV19 with TRBJ1-1, with D possibly matching TRBD1 (5 bases). CDR3: CASSKPVPGGTEAFF. In nucleotides, the CDR3 is TGTGCCAGTAGTAAACCCGTCCCGGGGGGGACTGAAGCTTTCTTT.